This TCR beta chain was sequenced during a study of blood T cell repertoires in COVID-19. On the study more broadly: Sites in the United States, Italy and Spain provided acute and convalescent COVID-19 samples. PBMCs, B-cell-depleted T cells, or T cells provided the cDNA or gDNA that made up the material.

The V and J ends lost 11 bases and 4 bases, in that order; junction bases with no gene match: 8. This CDR3 contains 13 residues. Germline CDR1 is LGHDT and CDR2 is YNNKEL (reference sequence). TCRdb keeps only in-frame clones here, not all; method: immunoSEQ multiplex PCR. The top ten hold roughly 8.5% of the sample, which has about 270,000 clones, about 89% seen once. The chain uses TRBV3-1 (or the pseudogene TRBV3-2) and TRBJ2-7; 10 bases map to TRBD2. Material for sequencing was peripheral blood. This sequence originates from a man aged 35-49 years with active or convalescent COVID-19. The CDR3: CAGELSGRYEQYF. CDR3 in DNA: TGTGCCGGGGAACTTAGCGGGAGGTACGAGCAGTACTTC.